This T cell receptor (beta chain) was recorded in a study of OX40 agonist ivuxolimab in advanced cancers. Study-wide background: Dose-escalation subjects each had hepatocellular carcinoma, melanoma, renal cell or head and neck cancer. Participants could have had prior anti-PD-1, anti-PD-L1 or anti-CTLA-4 therapy, and around 40% had some.

The V gene end was trimmed by 6 bases and the J gene end by 2 bases; junction bases not matched to a gene: 7. Looked up from germline, CDR1 is MNHEY and CDR2 is SMNVEV (reference sequence). This CDR3 spans 15 amino acids. Here immunoSEQ multiplex PCR was the method, and the copy in TCRdb shows in-frame clones only, minus some. The sample has 70,000 to 90,000 clones, 84% seen once; the top ten hold 5.5% to 7.5%. This receptor was obtained from an adult with an advanced solid tumor such as melanoma, head and neck, liver or kidney cancer. The material sequenced was CD4+ or CD8+ T cells sorted from blood, taken in a trial of the OX40 agonist ivuxolimab. The rearrangement uses TRBV27 and TRBJ1-5; 7 nucleotides agree with TRBD1. The CDR3 DNA reads TGTGCCAGCAGAAAACAGGGGATCGGCAATCAGCCCCAGCATTTT. Protein: CASRKQGIGNQPQHF.